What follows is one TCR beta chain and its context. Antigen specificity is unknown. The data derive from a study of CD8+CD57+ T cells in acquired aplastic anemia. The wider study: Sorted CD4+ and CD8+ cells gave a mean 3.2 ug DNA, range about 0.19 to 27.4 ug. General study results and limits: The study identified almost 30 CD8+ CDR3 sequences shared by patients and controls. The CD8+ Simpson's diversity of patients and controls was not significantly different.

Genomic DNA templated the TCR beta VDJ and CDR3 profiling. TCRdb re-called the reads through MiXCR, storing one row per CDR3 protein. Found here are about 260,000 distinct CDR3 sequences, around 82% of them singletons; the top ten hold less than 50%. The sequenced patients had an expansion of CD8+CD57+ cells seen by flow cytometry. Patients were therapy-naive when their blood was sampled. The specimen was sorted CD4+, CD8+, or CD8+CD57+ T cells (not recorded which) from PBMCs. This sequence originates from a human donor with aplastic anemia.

This CDR3 is CSARAPLGRLSNEQFF. The DNA for the CDR3 is TGCAGTGCTAGAGCGCCCTTGGGGAGACTGTCGAATGAGCAGTTCTTC. The rearrangement links TRBV20-1 to TRBJ2-1; a weak D match, TRBD2 (5 bases). V was trimmed by 1 base and J by 7 bases, leaving 20 bases between them. CDR1 is DFQATT and CDR2 is SNEGSKA in the germline V gene (reference sequence). CDR3 length: 16 residues.